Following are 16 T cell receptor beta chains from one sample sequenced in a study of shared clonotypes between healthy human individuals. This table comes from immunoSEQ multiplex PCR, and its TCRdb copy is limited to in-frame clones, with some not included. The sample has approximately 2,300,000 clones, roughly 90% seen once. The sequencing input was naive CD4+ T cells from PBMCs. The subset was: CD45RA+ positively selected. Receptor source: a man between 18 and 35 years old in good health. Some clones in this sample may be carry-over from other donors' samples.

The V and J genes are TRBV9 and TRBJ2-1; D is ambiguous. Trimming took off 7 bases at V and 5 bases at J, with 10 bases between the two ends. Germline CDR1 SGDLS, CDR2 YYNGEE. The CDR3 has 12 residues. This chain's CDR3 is CASSKGHNEQFF. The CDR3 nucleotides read TGTGCCAGCTCCAAAGGGCACAATGAGCAGTTCTTC.

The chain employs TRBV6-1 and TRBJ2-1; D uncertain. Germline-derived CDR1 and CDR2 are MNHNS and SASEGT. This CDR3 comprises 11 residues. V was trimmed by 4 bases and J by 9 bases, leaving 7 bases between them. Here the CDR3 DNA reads TGTGCCAGCAGTGCGGCTCTTGAGCAGTTCTTC. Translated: CASSAALEQFF.

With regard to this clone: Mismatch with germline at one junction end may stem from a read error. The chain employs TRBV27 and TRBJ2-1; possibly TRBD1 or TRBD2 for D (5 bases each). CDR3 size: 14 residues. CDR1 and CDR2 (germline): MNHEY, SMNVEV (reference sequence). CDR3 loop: CASSRSGTYTEQFF. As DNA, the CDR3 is TGTGCCAGCAGTCGCTCAGGGACCTACACTGAGCAGTTCTTC.

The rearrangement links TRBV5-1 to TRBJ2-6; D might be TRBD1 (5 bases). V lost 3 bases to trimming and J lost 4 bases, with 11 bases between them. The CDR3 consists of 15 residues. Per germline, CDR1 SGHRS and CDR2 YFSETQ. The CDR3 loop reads CASSYQGTGANVLTF. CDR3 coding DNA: TGCGCCAGCAGCTATCAGGGAACCGGGGCCAACGTCCTGACTTTC.

DNA for the CDR3: TGTGCCAGCACAGTTTCCCAAGTCCCTTACGGAAATCAGCCCCAGCATTTT. Translation: CASTVSQVPYGNQPQHF. The V gene is TRBV28, the J gene TRBJ1-5; no firm D call. The V end was cut by 7 bases, the J end by 4 bases, with 23 bases between. The CDR3 has 17 residues. Germline CDR1 MDHEN, CDR2 SYDVKM.

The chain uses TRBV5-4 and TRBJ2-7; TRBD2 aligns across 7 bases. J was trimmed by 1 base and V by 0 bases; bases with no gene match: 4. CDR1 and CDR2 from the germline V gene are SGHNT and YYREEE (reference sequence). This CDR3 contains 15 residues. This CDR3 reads CASSLGLAASYEQYF. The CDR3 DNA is TGTGCCAGCAGCTTGGGGCTAGCGGCTTCCTACGAGCAGTACTTC.

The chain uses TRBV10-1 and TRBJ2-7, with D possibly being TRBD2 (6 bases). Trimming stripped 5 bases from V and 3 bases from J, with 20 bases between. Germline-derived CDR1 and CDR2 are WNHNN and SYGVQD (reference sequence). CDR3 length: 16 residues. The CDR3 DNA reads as TGCGCCAGCAGTCCGAGATGGGGGGTAGAGGGCTACGAGCAGTACTTC. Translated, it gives CASSPRWGVEGYEQYF.

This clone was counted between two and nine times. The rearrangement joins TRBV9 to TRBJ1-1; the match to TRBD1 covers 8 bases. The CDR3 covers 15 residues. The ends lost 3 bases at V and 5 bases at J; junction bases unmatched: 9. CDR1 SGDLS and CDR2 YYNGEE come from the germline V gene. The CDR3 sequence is CASSGGQGRGTEAFF. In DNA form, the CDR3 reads TGTGCCAGCAGCGGAGGACAGGGCAGGGGTACTGAAGCTTTCTTT.

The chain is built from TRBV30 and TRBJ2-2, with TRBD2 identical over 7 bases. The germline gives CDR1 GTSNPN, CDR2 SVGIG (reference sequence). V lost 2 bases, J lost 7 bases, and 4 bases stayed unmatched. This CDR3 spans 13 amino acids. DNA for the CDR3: TGTGCCTGGAGTATGGGAGGGCACGGGGAGCTGTTTTTT. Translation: CAWSMGGHGELFF.

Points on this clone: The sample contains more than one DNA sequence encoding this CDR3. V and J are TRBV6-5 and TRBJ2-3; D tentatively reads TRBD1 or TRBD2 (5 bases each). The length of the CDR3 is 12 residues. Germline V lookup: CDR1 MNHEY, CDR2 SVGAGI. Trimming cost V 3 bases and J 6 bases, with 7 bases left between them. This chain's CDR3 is CASSYGTDTQYF. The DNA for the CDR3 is TGTGCCAGCAGTTATGGGACCGATACGCAGTATTTT.

The CDR3 coding sequence is TGTGCCAGCAGCTTAACGGCTAGCGGGAGCGGGTATGAGCAGTTCTTC. Protein: CASSLTASGSGYEQFF. The chain joins TRBV7-3 to TRBJ2-1, with 10 nucleotides matching TRBD2. The ends lost 0 bases at V and 8 bases at J; junction bases unmatched: 7. From germline, CDR1 is SGHTA and CDR2 FQGTGA. CDR3 length equals 16 residues. The full variable domain, its missing parts supplied by reference TRBV7-3 and TRBJ2-1, is GAGVSQTPSNKVTEKGKYVELRCDPISGHTALYWYRQSLGQGPEFLIYFQGTGAADDSGLPNDRFFAVRPEGSVSTLKIQRTERGDSAVYLCASSLTASGSGYEQFFGPGTRLTVL.

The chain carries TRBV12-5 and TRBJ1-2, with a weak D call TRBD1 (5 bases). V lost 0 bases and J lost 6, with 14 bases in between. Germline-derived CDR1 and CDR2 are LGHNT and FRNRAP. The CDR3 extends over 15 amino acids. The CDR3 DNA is TGTGCTAGTGGTTTGGTACCAGGGTACATCGATGGCTACACCTTC. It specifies CASGLVPGYIDGYTF.

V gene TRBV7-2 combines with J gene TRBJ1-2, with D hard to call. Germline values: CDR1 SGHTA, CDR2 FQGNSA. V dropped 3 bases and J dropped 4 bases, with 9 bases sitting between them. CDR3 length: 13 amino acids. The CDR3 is CASSFANVYGYTF. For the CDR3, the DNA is TGTGCCAGCAGCTTCGCGAACGTCTATGGCTACACCTTC.

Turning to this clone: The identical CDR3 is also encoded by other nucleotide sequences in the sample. CDR3 in amino acids: CASSLGRGSNTEAFF. The CDR3 region has the DNA TGTGCCAGCAGCTTAGGCAGGGGGTCTAACACTGAAGCTTTCTTT. This chain uses TRBV5-4 with TRBJ1-1; TRBD1 matches at 7 bases. The CDR3 consists of 15 residues. V lost 2 bases and J lost 2; bases outside the gene matches: 6. Germline CDR1 and CDR2: SGHNT and YYREEE (reference sequence).

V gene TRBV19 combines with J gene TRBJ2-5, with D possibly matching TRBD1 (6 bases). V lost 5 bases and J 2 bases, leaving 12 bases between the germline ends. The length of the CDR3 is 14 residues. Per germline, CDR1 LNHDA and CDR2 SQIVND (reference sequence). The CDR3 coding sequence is TGTGCCAGTAGTCCCCGGACAGAACAAGAGACCCAGTACTTC. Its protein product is CASSPRTEQETQYF.

The chain's CDR3 is CASARRTSGSTYNEQFF. In nucleotides, the CDR3 is TGTGCCAGCGCTAGGAGGACTAGCGGGAGTACTTACAATGAGCAGTTCTTC. V usage is TRBV19 and J usage is TRBJ2-1, with 13 bases fitting TRBD2. The J segment lost 4 bases and the V segment lost 9 bases, leaving 12 bases of the junction unmatched. The CDR3 has 17 residues. CDR1 is LNHDA and CDR2 is SQIVND in the germline V gene (reference sequence).